The clone carrying this T cell receptor beta chain has ten or more counts. Its antigen remains unknown. This sample is part of a study of CD8+CD57+ T cells in acquired aplastic anemia. Study-wide context: Sorted CD4+ and CD8+ cells yielded DNA averaging around 3 ug. Among healthy donors, CD4+ cells averaged about 11 million reads.

The CDR3 runs to 15 residues. The germline gives CDR1 SGHTA, CDR2 FQGTGA. The V gene lost 1 base and the J gene lost 0 bases, with 9 bases spanning the gap. Overall study findings and caveats: No significant difference in CD8+ Simpson's diversity was found between patients and controls. Researchers report that 25 to 35 CD8+ CDR3 sequences appeared in both patients and controls.

Genomic DNA served as template for TCR beta VDJ and CDR3 profiling. One entry per CDR3 protein, called by TCRdb with MiXCR from the reads. The table shows 200,000 to 250,000 distinct CDR3 sequences, with approximately 35% occurring only once. Sequenced material: sorted CD4+, CD8+, or CD8+CD57+ T cells (not recorded which) from PBMCs. This TCR was sampled from a human donor in good health, serving as a control. This chain links TRBV7-3 with TRBJ1-1; the D is unclear. The CDR3 sequence is CASSLIAVMNTEAFF. CDR3 DNA: TGTGCCAGCAGCTTAATAGCTGTGATGAACACTGAAGCTTTCTTT.